One sample yielded the 9 T cell receptor beta chains listed below, sequenced in a study of control samples from healthy donors and cancer patients. TCRdb keeps only in-frame clones here, not all; method: immunoSEQ multiplex PCR. In the table there are under 80,000 clones, roughly 84% of which are singletons. Sequenced material: blood. These receptors were obtained from a man aged 50 or older in good health.

The rearrangement uses TRBV7-2 and TRBJ2-3; TRBD2 is a possible D gene (7 bases). Between the trimmed V and J ends, which lost 1 base and 2 bases, there was a span of 13 bases. The CDR3 extends over 16 amino acids. CDR1 is SGHTA, CDR2 FQGNSA, per germline. The CDR3 nucleotides read TGTGCCAGCAGCTTAGGGGGCGGGGGCCACACAGATACGCAGTATTTT. This translates into CASSLGGGGHTDTQYF.

This rearrangement joins TRBV5-1 to TRBJ1-1; no clear D. V was pared by 5 bases and J by 6 bases, with 17 bases between. Per germline, CDR1 SGHRS and CDR2 YFSETQ. The CDR3 runs to 14 residues. The DNA for the CDR3 is TGCGCCAGCAGAATAGACATACCGAGCGCTGAAGCTTTCTTT. This translates into CASRIDIPSAEAFF.

This chain joins TRBV6-6 and TRBJ1-2; 7 positions agree with TRBD1. The junction had 12 bases not matched to a gene; V was cut back by 7 bases and J by 4 bases. The CDR3 extends over 15 amino acids. In germline, CDR1 is MNHNY, CDR2 SVGAGI (reference sequence). The CDR3 sequence: CASTLQGEGVYGYTF. The CDR3, as DNA: TGTGCCAGCACCCTTCAGGGGGAGGGGGTCTATGGCTACACCTTC.

This clone was counted once. CDR3 loop: CASSKGGDEQFF. DNA of the CDR3: TGTGCCAGCAGCAAAGGGGGCGATGAGCAGTTCTTC. The chain combines TRBV12-3 or TRBV12-4 with TRBJ2-1; 7 bases are a match to TRBD1. The CDR3 runs to 12 residues. The V and J ends lost 6 bases and 8 bases, in that order; junction bases with no gene match: 4.

The rearrangement links TRBV14 to TRBJ2-1, with 15 bases lining up with TRBD2. The ends lost 2 bases at V and 4 bases at J; junction bases unmatched: 6. This CDR3 is built from 18 residues. Germline assignment: CDR1 SGHDN and CDR2 FVKESK. The CDR3 protein is CASSQPGLAGGNYNEQFF. In DNA form, the CDR3 reads TGTGCCAGCAGCCAACCGGGACTAGCGGGAGGAAATTACAATGAGCAGTTCTTC. The whole variable domain, remainder taken from reference TRBV14 and TRBJ2-1, is EAGVTQFPSHSVIEKGQTVTLRCDPISGHDNLYWYRRVMGKEIKFLLHFVKESKQDESGMPNNRFLAERTGGTYSTLKVQPAELEDSGVYFCASSQPGLAGGNYNEQFFGPGTRLTVL.

This clone was seen just once. The CDR3 DNA is TGTGCCAGTCGGGACAGGAGCACAGATACGCAGTATTTT. It is translated as CASRDRSTDTQYF. The chain uses TRBV6-5 and TRBJ2-3; 8 positions match TRBD1. The junction had 2 bases not matched to a gene; V was cut back by 9 bases and J by 0 bases. There are 13 residues in the CDR3. Germline CDR1 reads MNHEY; CDR2 reads SVGAGI.

The V call is TRBV2, the J call TRBJ1-4; 8 bases map to TRBD1. V dropped 10 bases and J dropped 7; count of bases not matched to a gene: 8. This CDR3 is built from 13 residues. Germline loops: CDR1 SNHLY, CDR2 FYNNEI. CDR3 region: CAMQGAQGEKLFF. CDR3 nucleotide sequence: TGTGCCATGCAGGGGGCGCAGGGTGAAAAACTGTTTTTT.

The chain uses TRBV28 and TRBJ1-2; unclear D gene. Germline CDR1 and CDR2: MDHEN and SYDVKM. V was trimmed by 4 bases and J by 1 base, leaving 10 bases between them. There are 14 residues in the CDR3. In DNA, the CDR3 is TGTGCCAGCAGTTCCCCAGGAAATAACTATGGCTACACCTTC. Translating it yields CASSSPGNNYGYTF.

The rearrangement uses TRBV30 and TRBJ2-1; tentatively, D is TRBD1 (5 bases). V was shortened by 4 bases and J by 2 bases, with 9 bases between the two germline ends. CDR1 is GTSNPN, CDR2 SVGIG, per germline (reference sequence). CDR3 size: 13 residues. The chain's CDR3 is CAWIQTAYNEQFF. CDR3 bases: TGTGCCTGGATTCAGACAGCCTACAATGAGCAGTTCTTC. The full variable domain, completed using reference TRBV30 and TRBJ2-1, is SQTIHQWPATLVQPVGSPLSLECTVEGTSNPNLYWYRQAAGRGLQLLFYSVGIGQISSEVPQNLSASRPQDRQFILSSKKLLLSDSGFYLCAWIQTAYNEQFFGPGTRLTVL.